The 31 T cell receptor beta chains listed next were all sequenced from one sample in a study of control samples from healthy donors and cancer patients. The assay was immunoSEQ multiplex PCR, and TCRdb's table has in-frame clones only and misses some. Of under 20,000 clones listed, 75% to 90% are singletons. Sample: PBMCs. The receptors originated from a woman aged 70-85 years with colorectal cancer.

V and J are TRBV21-1 and TRBJ2-2; the D call in the table, TRBD2, was not verified against the DNA. TRBV21-1 corresponds to a pseudogene. This CDR3 comprises 15 residues. CDR3 nucleotide sequence: TGTGCCAGCCGTCCCAGCGGGAGGTGCACCGGGGAGCTGTTTTTT. This gives the protein CASRPSGRCTGELFF.

This chain uses TRBV19 with TRBJ1-5; 9 bases map to TRBD1. The CDR3 extends over 15 amino acids. CDR1 LNHDA and CDR2 SQIVND come from the germline V gene (reference sequence). J gave up 5 bases and V 7 bases, and 9 bases lay outside the gene matches. The CDR3 DNA reads TGTGCCAGTACTCCTGGACAGGGGACTTATCAGCCCCAGCATTTT. Translating gives CASTPGQGTYQPQHF.

The chain links TRBV4-3 to TRBJ2-5, with D possibly being TRBD2 (5 bases). Germline V gives CDR1 LGHNA, CDR2 YSLEER. Trimming took 4 bases from V and 5 from J, leaving 11 bases between them. The CDR3 is 13 residues long. The CDR3: CASSLRGSETQYF. DNA of the CDR3: TGCGCCAGCAGCCTAAGAGGGTCGGAGACCCAGTACTTC.

CDR3 nucleotide sequence: TGTGCCAGCAGCTTAGCGGCGGGAGGGGCGAAATATGAGCAGTTCTTC. This encodes CASSLAAGGAKYEQFF. The J gene is TRBJ2-1, the V gene TRBV7-8, with 9 bases lining up with TRBD2. Looked up from germline, CDR1 is SGHVS and CDR2 is FQNEAQ. V lost 0 bases, J lost 8 bases, and 8 bases stayed unmatched. This CDR3 has 16 amino acids.

This clone was seen more than once but under ten times. The gene calls are TRBV7-9 and TRBJ1-3; TRBD1 matches 7 bases. Germline trimming cut 4 bases from V and 0 bases from J; bases unmatched to any gene: 3. CDR3 length equals 15 residues. Germline CDR1 SEHNR, CDR2 FQNEAQ (reference sequence). CDR3 sequence (DNA): TGTGCCAGCAGCTGGGACAGCTACTCTGGAAACACCATATATTTT. The encoded protein is CASSWDSYSGNTIYF.

The rearrangement links TRBV5-6 to TRBJ2-7; D might be TRBD2 (7 bases). The ends were cut back, 5 bases at V and 2 bases at J, with 14 bases in the middle. Germline CDR1 SGHDT, CDR2 YYEEEE. This CDR3 is built from 14 residues. CDR3 in amino acids: CASRKAGAPYEQYF. Here the CDR3 DNA reads TGTGCCAGCAGGAAGGCGGGGGCCCCCTACGAGCAGTACTTC.

The chain joins TRBV18 to TRBJ2-6; TRBD1 aligns across 12 bases. The junction had 7 bases not matched to a gene; V was cut back by 0 bases and J by 4 bases. CDR1 and CDR2 (germline): KGHSH, LQKENI. CDR3 length: 19 amino acids. The CDR3 loop reads CASSPPGTGGASGANVLTF. CDR3 nucleotides: TGTGCCAGCTCACCACCCGGGACAGGGGGCGCTTCCGGGGCCAACGTCCTGACTTTC.

The rearrangement joins TRBV5-1 to TRBJ2-2; D is undetermined. The germline gives CDR1 SGHRS, CDR2 YFSETQ. The CDR3 is made up of 13 amino acids. The germline V and J ends were trimmed by 3 bases and 4 bases, with 7 bases remaining between them. The CDR3 protein is CASSSWGTGELFF. CDR3 DNA: TGCGCCAGCAGCTCCTGGGGCACCGGGGAGCTGTTTTTT. The variable domain in full, completed from reference TRBV5-1 and TRBJ2-2, reads KAGVTQTPRYLIKTRGQQVTLSCSPISGHRSVSWYQQTPGQGLQFLFEYFSETQRNKGNFPGRFSGRQFSNSRSEMNVSTLELGDSALYLCASSSWGTGELFFGEGSRLTVL.

V and J are TRBV12-3 or TRBV12-4 and TRBJ2-5; no reliable D call. This CDR3 spans 13 amino acids. Deletions cut 4 bases from V and 5 bases from J, with 11 bases between. The DNA for the CDR3 is TGTGCCAGCAGTTCGAGGCAGAGGGAGACCCAGTACTTC. Amino acids: CASSSRQRETQYF.

The chain is built from TRBV5-1 and TRBJ2-1; D may be TRBD1 or TRBD2 (5 bases each). Looked up from germline, CDR1 is SGHRS and CDR2 is YFSETQ. This CDR3 region has 14 residues. Trimming left V 3 bases short and J 6 bases short, with 13 bases between. CDR3 sequence: CASSSSGTLNEQFF. As DNA, the CDR3 is TGCGCCAGCAGCTCTTCCGGGACCCTCAATGAGCAGTTCTTC.

In nucleotides, the CDR3 is TGTGCCAGTAGTGAAGGGGGCGTCTATGGCTACACCTTC. It specifies CASSEGGVYGYTF. The chain employs TRBV19 and TRBJ1-2; 7 bases agree with TRBD1. The CDR3 loop spans 13 amino acids. Germline lookup yields CDR1 LNHDA and CDR2 SQIVND (reference sequence). J was trimmed by 4 bases and V by 5 bases; bases with no gene match: 4.

The sample holds one count of this clone. The chain carries TRBV29-1 and TRBJ2-3; 7 nucleotides line up with TRBD1. The CDR3 length is 14 residues. Germline assignment: CDR1 SQVTM and CDR2 ANQGSEA. The ends lost 1 base at V and 4 bases at J; junction bases unmatched: 5. The CDR3 DNA reads TGCAGCGTTGAAGTAGGGGGCTGGGCAGATACGCAGTATTTT. This encodes CSVEVGGWADTQYF.

The chain links TRBV4-3 to TRBJ1-2; D call uncertain. The CDR3 length is 15 residues. The V and J ends lost 0 bases and 0 bases respectively, with 8 bases between them. Germline V gene sequence: CDR1 LGHNA, CDR2 YSLEER. CDR3 DNA: TGCGCCAGCAGCCAAGATGCAGGCCCTAACTATGGCTACACCTTC. It encodes CASSQDAGPNYGYTF.

This chain's CDR3 is CASSQPASPLHF. CDR3 sequence (DNA): TGCGCCAGCAGCCAACCGGCGTCACCCCTCCACTTT. The V gene is TRBV4-1, the J gene TRBJ1-6; D not resolved. Germline values: CDR1 MGHRA, CDR2 YSYEKL. This CDR3 comprises 12 residues. Trimming took 2 bases from V and 10 from J, leaving 6 bases between them.

This clone was observed once. The chain's CDR3 is CASSVEAQYTEAFF. DNA of the CDR3: TGTGCCAGCAGCGTAGAAGCACAGTACACTGAAGCTTTCTTT. V gene TRBV9 combines with J gene TRBJ1-1, with unresolved D. The CDR3 totals 14 residues. V gave up 0 bases and J gave up 3 bases, with 9 bases separating them. Germline-derived CDR1 and CDR2 are SGDLS and YYNGEE.

V gene TRBV5-1 combines with J gene TRBJ1-6; D is possibly TRBD1 (5 bases). The germline CDR1 and CDR2 sequences are SGHRS and YFSETQ. The V gene lost 1 base and the J gene lost 5 bases, with 13 bases spanning the gap. The CDR3 is 16 amino acids. The CDR3 region has the DNA TGCGCCAGCAGCTTGACCGGGGCCGGCGATAATTCACCCCTCCACTTT. Protein sequence: CASSLTGAGDNSPLHF.

The chain uses TRBV7-9 and TRBJ2-1, with D maybe TRBD2 (6 bases). Trimming shortened V by 5 bases and J by 6 bases, and 14 bases separated the two germline ends. Germline CDR1 reads SEHNR; CDR2 reads FQNEAQ (reference sequence). The CDR3 runs to 14 residues. The CDR3 DNA follows: TGTGCCAGCAGCCTGACCCAGGGACTCAATGAGCAGTTCTTC. This encodes CASSLTQGLNEQFF.

The sample holds a few counts of this clone. J is TRBJ1-1 and V is TRBV7-9; D is ambiguous. This CDR3 is built from 14 residues. The V end lost 5 bases, the J end lost 10 bases, and 20 bases lay between the germline ends. Germline assignment: CDR1 SEHNR and CDR2 FQNEAQ (reference sequence). The CDR3 coding sequence is TGTGCCAGCAGCGACCGGGCCAGGTCGTTGAGAGCTTTCTTT. This sequence encodes CASSDRARSLRAFF. Full variable domain (missing parts from reference TRBV7-9 and TRBJ1-1): DTGVSQNPRHKITKRGQNVTFRCDPISEHNRLYWYRQTLGQGPEFLTYFQNEAQLEKSRLLSDRFSAERPKGSFSTLEIQRTEQGDSAMYLCASSDRARSLRAFFGQGTRLTVV.

The genes are TRBV3-1 (or the pseudogene TRBV3-2) and TRBJ2-1; 11 positions match TRBD1. This CDR3 spans 16 amino acids. Germline loops: CDR1 LGHDT, CDR2 YNNKEL (reference sequence). V shed 3 bases and J 8 bases; nucleotides not matched to a gene: 9. The CDR3 coding sequence is TGTGCCAGCAGCCAGAAGCCCGGACAGGGGGCATATGAGCAGTTCTTC. Encoded protein: CASSQKPGQGAYEQFF.

V is TRBV11-1 and J is TRBJ2-3; D is tentatively TRBD1 or TRBD2 (5 bases each). This CDR3 has 15 amino acids. The V end lost 2 bases, the J end lost 0 bases, and 9 bases lay between the germline ends. Germline CDR1 SGHAT, CDR2 FQDESV (reference sequence). The CDR3 reads CASSLNRDSTDTQYF. In nucleotides, the CDR3 is TGTGCCAGCAGCTTAAACCGGGACAGCACAGATACGCAGTATTTT.

This chain joins TRBV4-2 and TRBJ2-5, with D perhaps given as TRBD1 or TRBD2 (6 bases each). V dropped 6 bases and J dropped 3 bases, with 17 bases sitting between them. From germline, CDR1 is LGHNA and CDR2 YNFKEQ. The CDR3 consists of 15 residues. The CDR3, as DNA: TGTGCCAGCAGTTCATCGGGGGCGCGGGAAGAGACCCAGTACTTC. Amino acids: CASSSSGAREETQYF.

This clone came up a few times. The chain uses TRBV13 and TRBJ2-1; TRBD2 matches 9 bases. Unmatched junction bases numbered 1, after V lost 0 bases and J lost 10 bases. This CDR3 region has 13 residues. Looked up from germline, CDR1 is PRHDT and CDR2 is FYEKMQ (reference sequence). This CDR3 reads CASSLGLAGEQFF. The CDR3, as DNA: TGTGCCAGCAGCTTAGGTCTAGCGGGGGAGCAGTTCTTC.

The chain combines TRBV11-1 with TRBJ2-7; D perhaps matches TRBD2 (6 bases). The CDR3 contains 14 residues. Looked up from germline, CDR1 is SGHAT and CDR2 is FQDESV (reference sequence). The V end lost 2 bases, the J end lost 5 bases, and 13 bases lay between the germline ends. The CDR3: CASSLFSWGDEQYF. DNA for the CDR3: TGTGCCAGCAGCTTATTTAGTTGGGGGGACGAGCAGTACTTC.

The sample holds a few counts of this clone. The chain carries TRBV20-1 and TRBJ2-7; 11 bases line up with TRBD2. The CDR3 extends over 15 amino acids. The junction had 7 bases not matched to a gene; V was cut back by 3 bases and J by 3 bases. Germline CDR1 reads DFQATT; CDR2 reads SNEGSKA (reference sequence). In DNA form, the CDR3 reads TGCAGTGCTAGTGAACTAGCGGGAGTTTTCTACGAGCAGTACTTC. Residues: CSASELAGVFYEQYF.

The chain joins TRBV6-5 to TRBJ2-1; D unresolved. The CDR3 runs to 14 residues. Trimming took off 10 bases at V and 6 bases at J, with 19 bases between the two ends. Germline loops: CDR1 MNHEY, CDR2 SVGAGI. CDR3 coding DNA: TGTGCCACCTCAACGAGCCTGACGTTCAATGAGCAGTTCTTC. Translated, it gives CATSTSLTFNEQFF.

This rearrangement joins TRBV5-1 to TRBJ2-3; D gene unclear. Between the trimmed V and J ends, which lost 0 bases and 2 bases, there was a span of 7 bases. Germline values: CDR1 SGHRS, CDR2 YFSETQ. This CDR3 spans 14 amino acids. In DNA form, the CDR3 reads TGCGCCAGCAGCTTGGCCTGGGTCACAGATACGCAGTATTTT. Amino acids: CASSLAWVTDTQYF.

This clone was recorded a few times. This rearrangement joins TRBV9 to TRBJ2-1; 7 bases agree with TRBD1. The germline CDR1 and CDR2 sequences are SGDLS and YYNGEE. The CDR3 consists of 14 residues. V lost 0 bases and J lost 6; bases outside the gene matches: 3. Written as DNA, the CDR3 is TGTGCCAGCAGCGTAGAGGCAGGGGGCAATGAGCAGTTCTTC. This encodes CASSVEAGGNEQFF. Using reference TRBV9 and TRBJ2-1 for the parts outside the CDR3, the full variable domain is DSGVTQTPKHLITATGQRVTLRCSPRSGDLSVYWYQQSLDQGLQFLIQYYNGEERAKGNILERFSAQQFPDLHSELNLSSLELGDSALYFCASSVEAGGNEQFFGPGTRLTVL.

This chain connects TRBV9 to TRBJ2-7; 8 bases map to TRBD2. Germline CDR1 is SGDLS and CDR2 is YYNGEE. V shed 2 bases and J 0 bases; nucleotides not matched to a gene: 4. There are 15 residues in the CDR3. The CDR3 DNA is TGTGCCAGCAGCGTCGGCGGGGGGACCTCCTACGAGCAGTACTTC. Translating it yields CASSVGGGTSYEQYF.

CDR3 residues: CSVEISPGANVLTF. In DNA form, the CDR3 reads TGCAGCGTGGAGATTTCGCCCGGGGCCAACGTCCTGACTTTC. The chain carries TRBV29-1 and TRBJ2-6; D gene unclear. Per germline, CDR1 SQVTM and CDR2 ANQGSEA. Trimming took off 6 bases at V and 4 bases at J, with 13 bases between the two ends. The CDR3 consists of 14 residues.

A single count supports this clone. The gene calls are TRBV6-5 and TRBJ2-7; possible D gene TRBD2, 6 bases. Trimming shortened V by 2 bases and J by 4 bases, and 6 bases separated the two germline ends. CDR1 and CDR2 from the germline V gene are MNHEY and SVGAGI. The CDR3 consists of 12 residues. CDR3 loop: CASSYAGYEQYF. Here the CDR3 DNA reads TGTGCCAGCAGTTACGCGGGGTACGAGCAGTACTTC.

This sequence joins TRBV12-3 or TRBV12-4 and TRBJ1-2; no clear D. This CDR3 is built from 12 residues. This chain's CDR3 is CASSSNHYGYTF. CDR3 DNA: TGTGCGAGCTCCTCGAACCACTATGGCTACACCTTC.